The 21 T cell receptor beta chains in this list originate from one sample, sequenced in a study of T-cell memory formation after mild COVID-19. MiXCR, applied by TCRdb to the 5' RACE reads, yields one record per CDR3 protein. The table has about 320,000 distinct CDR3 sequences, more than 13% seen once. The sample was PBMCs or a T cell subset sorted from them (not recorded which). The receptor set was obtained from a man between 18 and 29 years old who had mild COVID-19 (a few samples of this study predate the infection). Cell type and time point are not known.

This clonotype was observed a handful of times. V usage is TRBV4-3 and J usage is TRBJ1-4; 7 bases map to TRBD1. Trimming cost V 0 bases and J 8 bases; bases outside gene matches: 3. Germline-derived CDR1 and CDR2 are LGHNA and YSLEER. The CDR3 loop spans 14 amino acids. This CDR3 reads CASSQEGGREKLFF. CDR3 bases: TGCGCCAGCAGCCAAGAAGGGGGCCGGGAAAAACTGTTTTTT.

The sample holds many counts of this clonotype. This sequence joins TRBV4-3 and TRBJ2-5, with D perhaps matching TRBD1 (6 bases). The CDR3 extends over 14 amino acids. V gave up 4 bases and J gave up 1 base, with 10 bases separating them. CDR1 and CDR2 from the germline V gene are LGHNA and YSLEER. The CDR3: CASSRTVLQETQYF. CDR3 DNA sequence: TGCGCCAGCAGCCGGACAGTACTCCAAGAGACCCAGTACTTC.

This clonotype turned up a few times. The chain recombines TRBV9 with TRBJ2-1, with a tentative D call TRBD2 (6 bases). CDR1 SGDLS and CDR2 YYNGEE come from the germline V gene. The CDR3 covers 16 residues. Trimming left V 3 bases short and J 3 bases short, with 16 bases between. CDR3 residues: CASSGPRGRSYNEQFF. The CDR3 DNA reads TGTGCCAGCAGCGGACCGCGGGGAAGGAGCTACAATGAGCAGTTCTTC.

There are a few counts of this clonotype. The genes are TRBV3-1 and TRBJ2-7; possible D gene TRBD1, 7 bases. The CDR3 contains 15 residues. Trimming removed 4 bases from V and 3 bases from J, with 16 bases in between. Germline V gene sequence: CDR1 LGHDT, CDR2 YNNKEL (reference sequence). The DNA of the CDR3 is TGTGCCAGCAGCCCCGTGGCAGGGGGACTCTACGAGCAGTACTTC. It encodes CASSPVAGGLYEQYF.

CDR3 residues: CASSLSLEETQYF. The CDR3 DNA reads as TGTGCCAGCAGCCTGTCCCTTGAAGAGACCCAGTACTTC. This chain joins TRBV7-9 and TRBJ2-5; D gene unclear. CDR3 length equals 13 residues. V lost 5 bases, J lost 3 bases, and 10 bases lay in between. The V gene's germline CDR1 is SEHNR and CDR2 FQNEAQ (reference sequence).

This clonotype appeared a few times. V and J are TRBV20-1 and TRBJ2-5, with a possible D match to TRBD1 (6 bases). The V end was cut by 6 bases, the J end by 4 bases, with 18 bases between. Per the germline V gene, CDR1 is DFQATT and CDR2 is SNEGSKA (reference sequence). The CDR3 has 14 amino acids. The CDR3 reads CSATPEGVLETQYF. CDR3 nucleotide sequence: TGCAGTGCCACACCCGAGGGGGTTCTAGAGACCCAGTACTTC.

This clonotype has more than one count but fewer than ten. As DNA, the CDR3 is TGTGCCAGCAGCTGGGGGGAATCTGAAGCTTTCTTT. This encodes CASSWGESEAFF. This sequence joins TRBV12-3 or TRBV12-4 and TRBJ1-1, with a weak D call TRBD1 (5 bases). The CDR3 has 12 residues. V lost 6 bases, J lost 6 bases, and 11 bases lay in between.

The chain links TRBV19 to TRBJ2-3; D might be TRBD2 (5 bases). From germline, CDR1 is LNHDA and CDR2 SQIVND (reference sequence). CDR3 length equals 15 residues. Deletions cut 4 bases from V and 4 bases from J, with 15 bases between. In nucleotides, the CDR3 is TGTGCCAGTAGTAATATTCCGGGAAACCCAGATACGCAGTATTTT. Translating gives CASSNIPGNPDTQYF. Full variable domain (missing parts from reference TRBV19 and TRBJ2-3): DGGITQSPKYLFRKEGQNVTLSCEQNLNHDAMYWYRQDPGQGLRLIYYSQIVNDFQKGDIAEGYSVSREKKESFPLTVTSAQKNPTAFYLCASSNIPGNPDTQYFGPGTRLTVL.

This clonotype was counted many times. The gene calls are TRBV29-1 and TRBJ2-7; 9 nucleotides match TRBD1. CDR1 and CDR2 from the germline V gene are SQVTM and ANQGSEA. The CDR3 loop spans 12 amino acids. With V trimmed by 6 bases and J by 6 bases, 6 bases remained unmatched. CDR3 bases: TGCAGCGTAGTCCGGGACAGGGCCGAGCAGTACTTC. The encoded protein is CSVVRDRAEQYF.

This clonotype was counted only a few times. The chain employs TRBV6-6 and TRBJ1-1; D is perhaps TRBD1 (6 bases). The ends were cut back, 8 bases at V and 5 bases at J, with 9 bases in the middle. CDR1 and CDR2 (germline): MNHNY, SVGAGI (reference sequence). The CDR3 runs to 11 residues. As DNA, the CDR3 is TGTGCCAGCGGAGGGGGGACTGAAGCTTTCTTT. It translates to CASGGGTEAFF.

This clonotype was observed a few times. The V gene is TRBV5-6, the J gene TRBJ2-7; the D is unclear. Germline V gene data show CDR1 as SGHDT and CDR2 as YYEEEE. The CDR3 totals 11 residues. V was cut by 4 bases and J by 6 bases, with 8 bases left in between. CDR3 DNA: TGTGCCAGCAGCAAGACCCGCGAGCAGTACTTC. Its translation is CASSKTREQYF.

The CDR3, as DNA: TGTGCCGCAAACACACCGGAAGGGGGGTCTACAGATACGCAGTATTTT. It translates to CAANTPEGGSTDTQYF. This chain joins TRBV5-4 and TRBJ2-3; possibly TRBD1 or TRBD2 for D (6 bases each). The CDR3 spans 16 residues. Trimming took 10 bases from V and 3 from J, leaving 24 bases between them. The germline gives CDR1 SGHNT, CDR2 YYREEE (reference sequence). The variable domain in full, completed from reference TRBV5-4 and TRBJ2-3, reads ETGVTQSPTHLIKTRGQQVTLRCSSQSGHNTVSWYQQALGQGPQFIFQYYREEENGRGNFPPRFSGLQFPNYSSELNVNALELDDSALYLCAANTPEGGSTDTQYFGPGTRLTVL.

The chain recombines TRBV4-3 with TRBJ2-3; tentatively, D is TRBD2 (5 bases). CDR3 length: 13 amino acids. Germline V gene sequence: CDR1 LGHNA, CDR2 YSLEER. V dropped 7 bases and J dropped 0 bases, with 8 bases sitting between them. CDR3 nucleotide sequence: TGCGCCAGCAAAGAGGGCAGCACAGATACGCAGTATTTT. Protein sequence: CASKEGSTDTQYF.

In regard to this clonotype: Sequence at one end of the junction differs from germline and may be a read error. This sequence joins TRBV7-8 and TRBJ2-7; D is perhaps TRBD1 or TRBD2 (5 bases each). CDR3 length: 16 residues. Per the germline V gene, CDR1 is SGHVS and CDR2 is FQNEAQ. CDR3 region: CDSSLESTGLLYEQYF. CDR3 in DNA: TGTGACAGCAGCTTAGAATCGACGGGGCTCCTCTACGAGCAGTACTTC.

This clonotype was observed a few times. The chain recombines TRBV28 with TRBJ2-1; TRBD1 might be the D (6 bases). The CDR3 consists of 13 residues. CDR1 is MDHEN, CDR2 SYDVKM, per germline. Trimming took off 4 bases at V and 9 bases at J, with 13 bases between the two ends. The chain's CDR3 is CASSYQGRGEQFF. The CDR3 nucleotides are TGTGCCAGCAGTTACCAGGGGCGTGGTGAGCAGTTCTTC.

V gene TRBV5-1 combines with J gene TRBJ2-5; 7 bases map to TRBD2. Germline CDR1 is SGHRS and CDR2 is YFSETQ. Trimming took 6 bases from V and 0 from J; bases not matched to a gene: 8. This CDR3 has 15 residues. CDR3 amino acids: CASKRPSGDQETQYF. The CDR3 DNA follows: TGCGCCAGCAAGCGCCCTAGCGGAGACCAAGAGACCCAGTACTTC.

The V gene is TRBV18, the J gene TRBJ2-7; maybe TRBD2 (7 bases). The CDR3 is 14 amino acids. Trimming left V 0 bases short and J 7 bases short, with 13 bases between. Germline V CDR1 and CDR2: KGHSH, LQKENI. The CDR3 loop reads CASSPPAGAHEQYV. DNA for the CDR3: TGTGCCAGCTCACCACCGGCGGGGGCGCATGAGCAGTACGTC.

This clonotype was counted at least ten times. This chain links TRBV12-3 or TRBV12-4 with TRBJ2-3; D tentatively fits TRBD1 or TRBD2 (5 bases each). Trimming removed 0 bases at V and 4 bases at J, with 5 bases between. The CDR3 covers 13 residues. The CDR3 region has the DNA TGTGCCAGCAGTTTAGCGGGGGCAGATACGCAGTATTTT. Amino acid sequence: CASSLAGADTQYF.

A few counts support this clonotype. CDR3 in DNA: TGTGCCATCACCCCGGGACTAGGCACAGATACGCAGTATTTT. Protein product: CAITPGLGTDTQYF. This chain uses TRBV10-3 with TRBJ2-3; 8 bases are shared with TRBD2. Germline loops: CDR1 ENHRY, CDR2 SYGVKD. V lost 7 bases to trimming and J lost 1 base; unmatched junction nucleotides: 4. There are 14 residues in the CDR3.

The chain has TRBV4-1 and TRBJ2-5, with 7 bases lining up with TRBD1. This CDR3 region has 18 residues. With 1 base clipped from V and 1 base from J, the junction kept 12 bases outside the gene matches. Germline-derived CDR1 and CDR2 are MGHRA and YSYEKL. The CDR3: CASSQAWGFSGGQETQYF. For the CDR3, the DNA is TGCGCCAGCAGCCAAGCGTGGGGGTTCTCAGGGGGCCAAGAGACCCAGTACTTC.

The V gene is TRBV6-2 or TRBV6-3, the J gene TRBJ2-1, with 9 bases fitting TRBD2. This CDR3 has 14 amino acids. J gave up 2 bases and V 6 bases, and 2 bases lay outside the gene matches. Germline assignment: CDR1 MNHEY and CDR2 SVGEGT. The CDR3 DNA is TGTGCCAGCAGAGCGGGGGGCGCCTACAATGAGCAGTTCTTC. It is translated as CASRAGGAYNEQFF.